This note documents a single T cell receptor beta chain sequence. The specificity of this receptor is unknown. Base qualities were left out, and no much larger clone turns up one base away. TCRbeta CDR3 regions were amplified from genomic DNA by means of the immunoSEQ Assay, a bias-controlled multiplex PCR. Concerning the study's data processing: Nucleated cell counts per sample were estimated from amplification of reference gene primers within the assay. Sequence reads were collapsed and filtered to measure the absolute abundance of every unique TCRbeta CDR3 rearrangement. For each sample, productive Simpson clonality was calculated as the square root of Simpson's diversity index across productive rearrangements. TCRdb retrieved this table from immuneACCESS and kept in-frame rearrangements only. Not all clones are present; in checked studies, unresolved V genes account for under half, and no reason is known for the remainder. The V and J calls and clone size were taken over from that table, and D and trimming were inferred from the DNA. In all, the sample holds 270,000 or so clones, and roughly 90% of those were seen once. The ten largest clones take up approximately 3% of the sample.

Ends trimmed: V by 0 bases, J by 2 bases; bases unmatched to a gene: 6. CDR3 length: 17 amino acids, cysteine to phenylalanine. CDR3 DNA only is kept here, 51 bases in frame from base 1. CDR1 and CDR2 are read off the germline V gene (reference sequence) as LNHNV and YYDKDF. This sample is part of a study of blood T cell repertoires in COVID-19 (dated by TCRdb to about 2020). Regarding the complete study: Collaborator samples came from the United States, Italy and Spain and covered acute and convalescent phases of COVID-19. A de-identified subject ID, COVID-19 status, age in years and sex were almost always included in the sample metadata. The material from the prospective study consisted of cDNA or gDNA derived from T cells, B-cell-depleted T cells, or PBMCs. The repertoires were made available in a free public database intended to serve as a resource for research on the immune response to SARS-CoV-2. Deeply sampled blood TCRbeta repertoires from subjects exposed to, actively infected with, or recovered from COVID-19 were included in the dataset. Samples were obtained from the ongoing ImmuneRACE study (first 160 participants) and from approximately 1,200 subjects provided by 6 global collaborators. HLA class I and class II types, where available, came from metadata supplied by the sample provider rather than from assay-based typing.

Study-wide findings and limitations: Clinical and demographic metadata were provided uncurated, with the amount varying by source and participant.

Whole blood was collected in K2EDTA tubes by collaborating institutions according to the institutions' own protocols. For TCRbeta analysis, collaborators shipped samples as frozen whole blood, isolated PBMCs, or DNA extracted from either of those sample types. The chain employs TRBV15 and TRBJ2-5; 10 nucleotides in the junction match TRBD2. Sequenced: peripheral blood. The sequence derives from a woman in her twenties or thirties with active or convalescent COVID-19. The CDR3 region: CATSRDPIAGGQETQYF. The base sequence is TGTGCCACCAGCAGAGATCCCATAGCGGGGGGACAAGAGACCCAGTACTTC.